Below are 10 T cell receptor beta chains sequenced from a single sample in a study of metastatic and nonmetastatic thyroid tumors. TCRdb re-called the PCR reads through MiXCR. Among fewer than 30,000 clones listed, around 20% were seen once. Thyroid surgery was performed in patients who had received no treatment beforehand. Material for sequencing was blood. The receptors were gathered from a male donor with papillary thyroid cancer or a benign thyroid nodule (not recorded which). Some clones in this sample may be carry-over from other donors' samples.

This clone was picked up many times. The V gene is TRBV5-5, the J gene TRBJ1-3; no clear D gene. The CDR3 is 16 amino acids. The V end was cut by 4 bases, the J end by 0 bases, with 14 bases between. Germline CDR1 reads SGHKS; CDR2 reads YYEKEE (reference sequence). CDR3 protein: CASSISSASSGNTIYF. DNA of the CDR3: TGTGCCAGCAGCATATCCTCGGCCAGCTCTGGAAACACCATATATTTT.

This clone was observed many times. A read error may be the cause here, since a much bigger clone is one base away. This sequence joins TRBV28 and TRBJ2-7; D is perhaps TRBD2 (7 bases). Germline CDR1 MDHEN, CDR2 SYDVKM. The CDR3 is 14 residues long. Here the CDR3 DNA reads TGTGCCGGCAGTTTATCACAGGGAGGGTACGAGCAGTACTTC. Translated: CAGSLSQGGYEQYF.

This clone is medium-sized (0.01 to 0.1%). The chain employs TRBV12-3 or TRBV12-4 and TRBJ2-3, with D perhaps matching TRBD2 (5 bases). V lost 4 bases and J lost 2, with 13 bases in between. CDR3 length equals 15 residues. As DNA, the CDR3 is TGTGCCAGCAGTTCGAGTAGCGCTTTCACAGATACGCAGTATTTT. It codes for CASSSSSAFTDTQYF.

In this sample, this clone turned up many times. The junction does not match germline at one end; this may be a read error. This chain links TRBV7-3 with TRBJ2-1, with unresolved D. The CDR3 is 15 amino acids. Germline V gives CDR1 SGHTA, CDR2 FQGTGA. CDR3 in amino acids: CASSLTRSSYKEQFF. As DNA, the CDR3 is TGTGCCAGCAGCTTAACTAGGAGCTCTTACAAGGAGCAGTTCTTC.

In its sample, this clone was seen many times. The chain recombines TRBV5-1 with TRBJ1-1; the D gene is possibly TRBD1 (6 bases). Trimming took off 4 bases at V and 1 base at J, with 20 bases between the two ends. The V gene's germline CDR1 is SGHRS and CDR2 YFSETQ. This CDR3 contains 17 residues. In DNA form, the CDR3 reads TGCGCCAGCAGCACTACCTCCACGTTGACAGGGAACACTGAAGCTTTCTTT. Protein product: CASSTTSTLTGNTEAFF.

This clone was observed many times. This chain links TRBV11-3 with TRBJ2-2; D possibly corresponds to TRBD1 (5 bases). The V end was cut by 5 bases, the J end by 4 bases, with 17 bases between. The germline V gene encodes CDR1 SGHNT and CDR2 YENEEA. This CDR3 has 16 amino acids. The CDR3 nucleotides read TGTGCCAGCAGCACCCGGGCAGGGAAAGGCACCGGGGAGCTGTTTTTT. It codes for CASSTRAGKGTGELFF.

This clone qualifies as medium-sized. The J gene is TRBJ1-3, the V gene TRBV6-1; D not certain. Germline V gives CDR1 MNHNS, CDR2 SASEGT. CDR3 length: 16 residues. V was clipped by 0 bases and J by 0 bases, with 9 bases between them. CDR3 nucleotide sequence: TGTGCCAGCAGTGAAGCGACGGGGAGCTCTGGAAACACCATATATTTT. Amino acids: CASSEATGSSGNTIYF.

In the case of this clone: The junction and the germline gene differ at one end; a read error may be behind it. The V call is TRBV5-5, the J call TRBJ1-5, with D unresolved. This CDR3 has 15 amino acids. Per germline, CDR1 SGHKS and CDR2 YYEKEE (reference sequence). The CDR3 here is CASSFSGGSNQPQPF. CDR3 nucleotides: TGTGCCAGCAGCTTCTCGGGAGGGAGCAATCAGCCCCAGCCTTTT.

This chain connects TRBV12-5 to TRBJ2-7, with D possibly matching TRBD2 (6 bases). Trimming removed 7 bases at V and 4 bases at J, with 8 bases between. Looked up from germline, CDR1 is LGHNT and CDR2 is FRNRAP. This CDR3 comprises 11 residues. CDR3 DNA sequence: TGTGCTAGTGTTGGGGGGTACGAGCAGTACTTC. This gives the protein CASVGGYEQYF.

The table lists this clone with a few counts. The junction and the germline gene differ at one end; a read error may be behind it. The V gene is TRBV6-1, the J gene TRBJ1-6, with TRBD1 identical over 8 bases. The CDR3 sequence is 15 residues long. CDR1 and CDR2 from the germline V gene are MNHNS and SASEGT. The CDR3 coding sequence is TGTGCCAGCGGGAAACCCAGGGGGCCCGATTCAACCCTCCACTTT. It specifies CASGKPRGPDSTLHF.